This TCR beta chain appears in the sequencing data of a study of blood T cells in healthy people across ages. Aged about 6 to 90, donors were systemically healthy Caucasians from Russia. Per sample, a minimum of 6.5 million PBMCs were isolated. Primed by a sample-barcoded 5' primer and a J-beta primer mix, a second PCR proceeded for about 6 to 11 cycles. All cDNA molecules were each tagged by a template-switch adaptor with 12 random nucleotides. Each CDR3 protein gets one entry after TCRdb re-called the 5' RACE reads with MiXCR. The sample contains approximately 680,000 distinct CDR3 sequences, approximately 29% of which appear only once. Germline CDR1 and CDR2: DFQATT and SNEGSKA (reference sequence). The CDR3 covers 15 residues. Regarding this clonotype: Given a much more abundant clone one base away, this may be a read error.

The sequenced material came from blood. This clonotype was sampled from a woman older than 75 in good health. This chain uses TRBV20-1 with TRBJ2-5; the match to TRBD2 covers 7 bases. The J call may be faulty, since TRBJ2-1 better matches the DNA end. The CDR3 loop is CSAREGRGFQETQFF. Written as DNA, the CDR3 is TGCAGTGCTAGGGAGGGGCGGGGGTTTCAAGAGACCCAGTTCTTC.